Sequencing of this T cell receptor beta chain was carried out in a study of early T cells in non-severe SARS-CoV-2 infection. In the study overall: Sequenced bulk RNA came from whole blood that was unsorted, and chains were unpaired.

TCRdb processed the 5' RACE reads anew with MiXCR; each CDR3 protein has one entry. The sample consists of about 66,000 distinct CDR3 sequences, 15% to 20% of them appearing once. This specimen was whole blood, taken at baseline. The TCR comes from an adult who was a healthcare worker with PCR-confirmed SARS-CoV-2 infection or an uninfected control (not recorded which).

The chain's CDR3 is CASSETGTGPYEQYF. CDR3 DNA sequence: TGTGCCAGCAGTGAGACCGGGACAGGCCCCTACGAGCAGTACTTC. The chain recombines TRBV6-1 with TRBJ2-7; 8 bases align to TRBD1. Germline CDR1 reads MNHNS; CDR2 reads SASEGT. V lost 3 bases and J lost 2; bases outside the gene matches: 6. The CDR3 runs to 15 residues.